These 7 T cell receptor beta chains were all obtained from the same sample, sequenced in a study of PD-1 blockade in classical Hodgkin lymphoma. Every patient experienced relapse after autologous stem cell transplantation, and brentuximab vedotin exposure varied. TCRdb's copy holds only in-frame clones and misses some; the assay was immunoSEQ multiplex PCR. The repertoire has 14,000 or so clones, roughly 77% of them found once; the top ten carry approximately 25%. Specimen: peripheral blood mononuclear cells (PBMCs), collected at baseline. The receptors here all came from a human donor with classical Hodgkin lymphoma.

In this sample, this clone turned up a few times. The chain has TRBV7-9 and TRBJ1-2; TRBD1 is a possible D gene (6 bases). Trimming cost V 6 bases and J 1 base, with 9 bases left between them. There are 13 residues in the CDR3. Germline V gene sequence: CDR1 SEHNR, CDR2 FQNEAQ (reference sequence). Here the CDR3 DNA reads TGTGCCAGCAGTCTACAGGGTAACTATGGCTACACCTTC. Amino acids: CASSLQGNYGYTF. The variable domain in full, completed from reference TRBV7-9 and TRBJ1-2, reads DTGVSQNPRHKITKRGQNVTFRCDPISEHNRLYWYRQTLGQGPEFLTYFQNEAQLEKSRLLSDRFSAERPKGSFSTLEIQRTEQGDSAMYLCASSLQGNYGYTFGSGTRLTVV.

The chain links TRBV5-6 to TRBJ2-7, with 7 bases identical to TRBD1. Germline lookup yields CDR1 SGHDT and CDR2 YYEEEE. The V gene end was trimmed by 6 bases and the J gene end by 5 bases; junction bases not matched to a gene: 8. This CDR3 comprises 13 residues. CDR3 protein: CASTRQGYHEQYF. The CDR3 nucleotides are TGTGCCAGCACAAGACAGGGATACCACGAGCAGTACTTC.

The rearrangement links TRBV28 to TRBJ1-3, with a possible D match to TRBD1 (6 bases). The CDR3 length is 13 residues. Between the trimmed V and J ends, which lost 10 bases and 4 bases, there was a span of 14 bases. Germline values: CDR1 MDHEN, CDR2 SYDVKM. CDR3 nucleotides: TGTGCCACAGCGGAGGGGGACGGAAACACCATATATTTT. It specifies CATAEGDGNTIYF.

The rearrangement links TRBV30 to TRBJ2-3; 9 bases agree with TRBD1. There are 14 residues in the CDR3. J gave up 3 bases and V 7 bases, and 8 bases lay outside the gene matches. CDR1 is GTSNPN and CDR2 is SVGIG in the germline V gene (reference sequence). CDR3 nucleotide sequence: TGTGCCTTTGAACAGGGGGCAGTTACAGATACGCAGTATTTT. Protein: CAFEQGAVTDTQYF.

The J gene is TRBJ2-1, the V gene TRBV19; 11 bases map to TRBD2. The CDR3 totals 17 residues. V shed 4 bases, J shed 0 bases, and the junction held 5 bases outside the gene matches. Germline V gene sequence: CDR1 LNHDA, CDR2 SQIVND (reference sequence). The CDR3 protein is CASSRLAGGSSYNEQFF. CDR3 sequence (DNA): TGTGCCAGTAGTAGGCTAGCGGGGGGAAGCTCCTACAATGAGCAGTTCTTC.

The J gene is TRBJ2-1, the V gene TRBV7-3; maybe TRBD2 (5 bases). Trimming stripped 1 base from V and 0 bases from J, with 13 bases between. CDR3 size: 17 residues. Germline CDR1 reads SGHTA; CDR2 reads FQGTGA. The CDR3 spells CASSLSSSTSSYNEQFF. The CDR3 DNA reads as TGTGCCAGCAGCTTAAGTAGTAGCACTAGCTCCTACAATGAGCAGTTCTTC. The full variable domain, completed using reference TRBV7-3 and TRBJ2-1, is GAGVSQTPSNKVTEKGKYVELRCDPISGHTALYWYRQSLGQGPEFLIYFQGTGAADDSGLPNDRFFAVRPEGSVSTLKIQRTERGDSAVYLCASSLSSSTSSYNEQFFGPGTRLTVL.

Relative to its sample, this clone is medium-sized. The sample has other DNA sequences that encode this CDR3 too. The chain uses TRBV5-4 and TRBJ2-7; TRBD1 matches at 11 bases. Germline V lookup: CDR1 SGHNT, CDR2 YYREEE (reference sequence). This CDR3 has 15 amino acids. The J segment lost 3 bases and the V segment lost 0 bases, leaving 2 bases of the junction unmatched. CDR3 DNA: TGTGCCAGCAGCTTGGGTGGGACAGGGGGCTACGAGCAGTACTTC. It specifies CASSLGGTGGYEQYF.